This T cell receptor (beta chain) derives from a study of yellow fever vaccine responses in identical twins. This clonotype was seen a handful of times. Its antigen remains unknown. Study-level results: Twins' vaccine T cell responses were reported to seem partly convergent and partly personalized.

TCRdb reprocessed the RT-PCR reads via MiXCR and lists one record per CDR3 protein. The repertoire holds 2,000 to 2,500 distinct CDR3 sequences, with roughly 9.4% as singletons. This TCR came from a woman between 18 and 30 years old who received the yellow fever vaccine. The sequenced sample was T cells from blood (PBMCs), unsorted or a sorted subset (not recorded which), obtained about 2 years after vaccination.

The CDR3 bases are TGTGCCAGCAGCACCGGGACTACACAAGAGACCCAGTACTTC. As protein: CASSTGTTQETQYF. The chain couples TRBV6-1 to TRBJ2-5; 7 bases line up with TRBD2. CDR3 size: 14 residues. From germline, CDR1 is MNHNS and CDR2 SASEGT. V lost 6 bases and J lost 2; bases outside the gene matches: 6.